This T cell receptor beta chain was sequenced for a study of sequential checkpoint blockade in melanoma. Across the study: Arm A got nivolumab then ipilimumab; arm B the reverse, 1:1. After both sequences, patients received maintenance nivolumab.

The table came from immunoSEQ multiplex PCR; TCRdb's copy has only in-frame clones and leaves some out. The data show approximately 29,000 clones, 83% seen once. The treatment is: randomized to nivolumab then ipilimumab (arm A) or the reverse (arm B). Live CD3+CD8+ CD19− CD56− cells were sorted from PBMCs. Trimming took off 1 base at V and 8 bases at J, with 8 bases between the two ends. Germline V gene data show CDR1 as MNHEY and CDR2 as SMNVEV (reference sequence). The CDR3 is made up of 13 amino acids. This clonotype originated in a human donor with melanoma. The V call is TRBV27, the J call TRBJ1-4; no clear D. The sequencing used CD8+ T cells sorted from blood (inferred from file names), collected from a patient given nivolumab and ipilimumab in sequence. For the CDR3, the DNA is TGTGCCAGCAGTTTATTTACGGGGGAAAAACTGTTTTTT. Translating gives CASSLFTGEKLFF.